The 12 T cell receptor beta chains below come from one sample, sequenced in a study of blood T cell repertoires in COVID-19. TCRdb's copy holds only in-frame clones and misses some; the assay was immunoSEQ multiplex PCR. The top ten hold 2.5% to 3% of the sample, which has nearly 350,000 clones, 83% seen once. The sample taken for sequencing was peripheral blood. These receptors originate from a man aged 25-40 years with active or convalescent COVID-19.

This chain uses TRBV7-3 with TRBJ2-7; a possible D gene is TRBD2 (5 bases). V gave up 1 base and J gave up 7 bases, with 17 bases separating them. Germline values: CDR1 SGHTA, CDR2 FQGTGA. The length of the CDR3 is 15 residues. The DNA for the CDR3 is TGTGCCAGCAGCTTAATACGCGGAGGTCCCCGGGAGCAGTACTTC. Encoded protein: CASSLIRGGPREQYF.

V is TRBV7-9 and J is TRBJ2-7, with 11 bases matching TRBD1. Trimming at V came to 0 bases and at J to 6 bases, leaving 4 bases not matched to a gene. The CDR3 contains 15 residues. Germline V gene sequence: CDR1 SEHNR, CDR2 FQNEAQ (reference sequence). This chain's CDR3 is CASSLAGTGGGEQYF. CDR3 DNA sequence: TGTGCCAGCAGCTTAGCTGGGACAGGGGGAGGCGAGCAGTACTTC.

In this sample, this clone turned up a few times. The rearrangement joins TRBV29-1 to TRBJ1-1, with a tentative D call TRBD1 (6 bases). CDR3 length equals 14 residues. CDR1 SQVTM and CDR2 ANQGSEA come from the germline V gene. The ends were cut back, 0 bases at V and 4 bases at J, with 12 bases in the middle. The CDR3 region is CSVEEGGGGTEAFF. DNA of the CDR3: TGCAGCGTTGAAGAAGGGGGGGGAGGCACTGAAGCTTTCTTT.

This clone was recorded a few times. CDR3: CASTNREGSYNEQFF. DNA for the CDR3: TGCGCCAGCACCAACAGGGAAGGCTCCTACAATGAGCAGTTCTTC. The chain couples TRBV5-1 to TRBJ2-1; tentatively, D is TRBD1 (6 bases). Trimming pared 6 bases from V and 0 bases from J, leaving 13 bases between. The CDR3 covers 15 residues. CDR1 is SGHRS and CDR2 is YFSETQ in the germline V gene.

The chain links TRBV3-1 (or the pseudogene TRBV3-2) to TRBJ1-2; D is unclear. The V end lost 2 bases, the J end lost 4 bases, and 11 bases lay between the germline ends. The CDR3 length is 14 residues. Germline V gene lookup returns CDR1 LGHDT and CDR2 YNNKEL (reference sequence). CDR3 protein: CASSQFTALYGYTF. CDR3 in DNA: TGTGCCAGCAGCCAATTCACAGCCCTCTATGGCTACACCTTC.

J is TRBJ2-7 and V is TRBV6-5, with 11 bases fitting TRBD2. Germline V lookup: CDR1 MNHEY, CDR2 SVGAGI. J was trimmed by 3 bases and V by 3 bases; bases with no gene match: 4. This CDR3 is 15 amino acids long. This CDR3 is CASSYAGTSGYEQYF. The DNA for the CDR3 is TGTGCCAGCAGTTATGCCGGGACTAGCGGCTACGAGCAGTACTTC.

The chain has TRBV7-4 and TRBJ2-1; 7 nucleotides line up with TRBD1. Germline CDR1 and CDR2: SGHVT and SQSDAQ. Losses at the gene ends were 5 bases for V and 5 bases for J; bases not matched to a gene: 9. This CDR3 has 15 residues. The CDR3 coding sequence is TGTGCCAGCAGCCCAGCTCCCGGGACAGACAATGAGCAGTTCTTC. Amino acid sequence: CASSPAPGTDNEQFF.

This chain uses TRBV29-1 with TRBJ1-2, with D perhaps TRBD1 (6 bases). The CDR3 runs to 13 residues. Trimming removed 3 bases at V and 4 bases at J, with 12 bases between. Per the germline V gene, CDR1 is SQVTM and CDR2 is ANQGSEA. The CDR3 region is CSVDGRDTYGYTF. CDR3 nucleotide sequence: TGCAGCGTTGACGGTCGGGACACCTATGGCTACACCTTC.

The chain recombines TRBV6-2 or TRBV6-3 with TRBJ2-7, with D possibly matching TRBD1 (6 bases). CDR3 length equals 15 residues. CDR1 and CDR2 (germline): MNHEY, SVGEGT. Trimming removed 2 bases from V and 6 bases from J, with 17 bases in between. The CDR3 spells CASSYIVGTRGEQYF. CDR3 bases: TGTGCCAGCAGTTACATAGTCGGGACACGGGGCGAGCAGTACTTC.

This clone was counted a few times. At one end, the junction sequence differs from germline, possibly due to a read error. CDR3 nucleotide sequence: TGTGCCAGCAGCGTAGGGGGCGGGAACTCCGGGGAGCTGTTTTTT. Its protein product is CASSVGGGNSGELFF. The chain combines TRBV9 with TRBJ2-2; weak D call: TRBD2 (6 bases). Germline V CDR1 and CDR2: SGDLS, YYNGEE. The CDR3 contains 15 residues.

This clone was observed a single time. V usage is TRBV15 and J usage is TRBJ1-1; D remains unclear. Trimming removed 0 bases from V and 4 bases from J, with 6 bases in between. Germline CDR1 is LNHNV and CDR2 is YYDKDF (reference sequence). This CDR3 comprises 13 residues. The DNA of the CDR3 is TGTGCCACCAGCAGAGACGGACTCACTGAAGCTTTCTTT. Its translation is CATSRDGLTEAFF. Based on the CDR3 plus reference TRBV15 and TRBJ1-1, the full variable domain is DAMVIQNPRYQVTQFGKPVTLSCSQTLNHNVMYWYQQKSSQAPKLLFHYYDKDFNNEADTPDNFQSRRPNTSFCFLDIRSPGLGDTAMYLCATSRDGLTEAFFGQGTRLTVV.

CDR3 bases: TGTGCCAGCAGCCCCTGGACTAGCGTGGACAAAAACATTCAGTACTTC. Its translation is CASSPWTSVDKNIQYF. The chain couples TRBV7-2 to TRBJ2-4; the match to TRBD2 covers 9 bases. The CDR3 runs to 16 residues. CDR1 and CDR2 from the germline V gene are SGHTA and FQGNSA. The J segment lost 3 bases and the V segment lost 5 bases, leaving 8 bases of the junction unmatched.